Shown below are 3 T cell receptor beta chains from a single sample sequenced in a study of long-term antiretroviral therapy in people with HIV. A v3.0 immunoSEQ assay was performed at survey level. Repertoires were generated with immunoSEQ multiplex PCR, while TCRdb's copy carries only in-frame clones and drops some. Of about 25,000 clones listed, roughly 80% are singletons. The sample was unsorted PBMCs, taken 2.1 years after starting antiretroviral therapy. These receptors came from a man aged 30-40 years with HIV.

The gene calls are TRBV27 and TRBJ2-7, with D possibly TRBD1 on 6 matching bases. V was cut by 6 bases and J by 6 bases, with 30 bases left in between. Germline V gene sequence: CDR1 MNHEY, CDR2 SMNVEV (reference sequence). CDR3 size: 18 residues. In DNA form, the CDR3 reads TGTGCCAGCAGCCTGATAGGGGGTTTGGAGGCAACAATGTTCGAGCAGTACTTC. It encodes CASSLIGGLEATMFEQYF.

This sequence joins TRBV18 and TRBJ2-2; D uncertain. V lost 6 bases to trimming and J lost 6 bases, with 8 bases between them. Germline assignment: CDR1 KGHSH and CDR2 LQKENI. This CDR3 contains 12 residues. CDR3 loop: CASSPRAGELFF. CDR3 DNA sequence: TGTGCCAGCTCCCCCCGGGCCGGGGAGCTGTTTTTT.

This sequence joins TRBV27 and TRBJ2-7; D call uncertain. Per germline, CDR1 MNHEY and CDR2 SMNVEV (reference sequence). V was pared by 3 bases and J by 4 bases, with 4 bases between. The CDR3 extends over 11 amino acids. CDR3 sequence: CASSFGYEQYF. The DNA for the CDR3 is TGTGCCAGCAGTTTTGGGTACGAGCAGTACTTC.